This TCR beta chain was observed in a study of CD8+ T cells in alopecia areata. Sequencing relied on a cDNA template that was reverse transcribed from extracted RNA. The assay was immunoSEQ multiplex PCR, and TCRdb's table has in-frame clones only and misses some. The sample carries about 110,000 clones, 50% to 70% recorded once. This CDR3 comprises 13 residues. From germline, CDR1 is MGHRA and CDR2 YSYEKL. The V and J ends lost 1 base and 4 bases respectively, with 7 bases between them. This clone has only a few counts. The source material was NKG2D-low CD8+ T cells sorted from blood. The chain is built from TRBV4-1 and TRBJ1-2; D remains ambiguous. The TCR was taken from a human donor with alopecia areata. CDR3 nucleotide sequence: TGCGCCAGCAGCCAAGCTAGCGTCTATGGCTACACCTTC. Translation: CASSQASVYGYTF.